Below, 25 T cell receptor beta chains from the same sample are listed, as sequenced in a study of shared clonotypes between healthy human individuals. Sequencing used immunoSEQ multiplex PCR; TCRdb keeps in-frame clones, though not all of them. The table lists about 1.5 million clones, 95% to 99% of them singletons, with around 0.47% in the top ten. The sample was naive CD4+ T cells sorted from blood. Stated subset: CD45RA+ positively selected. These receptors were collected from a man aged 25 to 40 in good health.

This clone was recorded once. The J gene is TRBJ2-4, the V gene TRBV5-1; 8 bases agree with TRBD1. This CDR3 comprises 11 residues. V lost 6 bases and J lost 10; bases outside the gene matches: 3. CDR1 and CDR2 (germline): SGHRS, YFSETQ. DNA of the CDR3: TGCGCCAGCACCCGACAGGGGATTCAGTACTTC. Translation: CASTRQGIQYF. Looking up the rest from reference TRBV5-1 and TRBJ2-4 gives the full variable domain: KAGVTQTPRYLIKTRGQQVTLSCSPISGHRSVSWYQQTPGQGLQFLFEYFSETQRNKGNFPGRFSGRQFSNSRSEMNVSTLELGDSALYLCASTRQGIQYFGAGTRLSVL.

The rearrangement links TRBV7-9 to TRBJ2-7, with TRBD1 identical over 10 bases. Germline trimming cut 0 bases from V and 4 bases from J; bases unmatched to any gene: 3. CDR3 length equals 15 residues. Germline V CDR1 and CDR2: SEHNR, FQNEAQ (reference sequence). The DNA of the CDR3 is TGTGCCAGCAGCTTAGCGACAGGGGGCCGTTACGAGCAGTACTTC. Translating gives CASSLATGGRYEQYF.

CDR3 region: CASSQGQGFSDEQFF. The DNA of the CDR3 is TGCGCCAGCAGCCAAGGGCAGGGTTTCTCCGATGAGCAGTTCTTC. The rearrangement links TRBV4-1 to TRBJ2-1; TRBD1 is a possible D gene (5 bases). This CDR3 is built from 15 residues. Trimming took 1 base from V and 8 from J, leaving 15 bases between them. Per the germline V gene, CDR1 is MGHRA and CDR2 is YSYEKL.

In nucleotides, the CDR3 is TGTGCCAGCAGCGTAGGACAGGGGAGGGGAAGCTATGGCTACACCTTC. Translating it yields CASSVGQGRGSYGYTF. J is TRBJ1-2 and V is TRBV9, with 8 bases matching TRBD1. V lost 0 bases, J lost 4 bases, and 8 bases stayed unmatched. Germline loops: CDR1 SGDLS, CDR2 YYNGEE. The CDR3 is 16 residues long.

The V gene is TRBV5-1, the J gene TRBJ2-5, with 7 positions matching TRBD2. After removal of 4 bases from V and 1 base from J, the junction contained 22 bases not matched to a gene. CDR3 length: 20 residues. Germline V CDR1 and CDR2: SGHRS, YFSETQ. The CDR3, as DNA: TGCGCCAGCAGCCGCGTCCCGCAGCTAAGGATGTCTAGCGGCCAAGAGACCCAGTACTTC. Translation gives CASSRVPQLRMSSGQETQYF.

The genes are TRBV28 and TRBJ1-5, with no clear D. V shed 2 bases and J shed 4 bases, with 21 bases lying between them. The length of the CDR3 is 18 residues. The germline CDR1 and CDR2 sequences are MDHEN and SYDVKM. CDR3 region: CASSLVVQPLYTNQPQHF. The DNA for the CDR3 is TGTGCCAGCAGTTTAGTGGTACAGCCCTTATACACTAATCAGCCCCAGCATTTT.

The CDR3 DNA sequence: TGTGCCAGCAATCGTGGAGCCGGGGAGCTGTTTTTT. Protein: CASNRGAGELFF. The rearrangement joins TRBV2 to TRBJ2-2, with unresolved D. The V end lost 7 bases, the J end lost 6 bases, and 9 bases lay between the germline ends. Looked up from germline, CDR1 is SNHLY and CDR2 is FYNNEI. CDR3 length equals 12 residues.

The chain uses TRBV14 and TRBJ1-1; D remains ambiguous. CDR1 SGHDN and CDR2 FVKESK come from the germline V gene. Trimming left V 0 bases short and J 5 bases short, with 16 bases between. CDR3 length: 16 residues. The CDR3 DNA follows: TGTGCCAGCAGCCAAGATCGGGTCTCCCCTGGGACTGAAGCTTTCTTT. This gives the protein CASSQDRVSPGTEAFF.

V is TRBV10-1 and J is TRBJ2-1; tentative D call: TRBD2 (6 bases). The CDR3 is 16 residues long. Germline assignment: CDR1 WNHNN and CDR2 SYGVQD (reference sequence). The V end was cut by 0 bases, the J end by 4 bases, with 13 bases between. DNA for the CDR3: TGCGCCAGCAGTGAGTCGAGGCTAGCGCCGTACAATGAGCAGTTCTTC. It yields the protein CASSESRLAPYNEQFF.

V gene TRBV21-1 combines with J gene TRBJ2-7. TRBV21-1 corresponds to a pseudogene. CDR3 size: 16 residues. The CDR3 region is CASSPSRDSLGGEQYF. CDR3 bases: TGTGCCAGCAGCCCCTCCCGGGACTCGTTAGGGGGAGAGCAGTACTTC.

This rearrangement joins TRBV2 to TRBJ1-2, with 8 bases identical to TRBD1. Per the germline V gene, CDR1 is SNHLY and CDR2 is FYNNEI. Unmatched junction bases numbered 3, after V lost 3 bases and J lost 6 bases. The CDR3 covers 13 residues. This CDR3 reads CASSDNRGDGYTF. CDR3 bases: TGTGCCAGCAGTGACAACAGGGGGGATGGCTACACCTTC.

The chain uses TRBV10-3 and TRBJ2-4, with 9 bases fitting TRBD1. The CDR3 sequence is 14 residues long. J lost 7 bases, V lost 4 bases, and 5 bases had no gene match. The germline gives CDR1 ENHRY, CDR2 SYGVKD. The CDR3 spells CAISADRGNNIQYF. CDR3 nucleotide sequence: TGTGCCATCAGTGCTGACAGGGGGAACAACATTCAGTACTTC.

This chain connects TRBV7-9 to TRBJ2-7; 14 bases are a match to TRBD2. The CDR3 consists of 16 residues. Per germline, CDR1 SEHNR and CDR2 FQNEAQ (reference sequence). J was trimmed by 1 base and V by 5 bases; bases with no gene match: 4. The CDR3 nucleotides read TGTGCCAGCAGCATCGGGACTAGCGGGAGATCCTACGAGCAGTACTTC. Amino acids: CASSIGTSGRSYEQYF.

The CDR3 loop reads CASSIQTPQGYSNQPQHF. CDR3 bases: TGTGCCAGTAGTATCCAAACACCACAGGGTTATAGCAATCAGCCCCAGCATTTT. V gene TRBV19 combines with J gene TRBJ1-5; TRBD1 is a possible D gene (6 bases). Germline CDR1 LNHDA, CDR2 SQIVND (reference sequence). The CDR3 spans 18 residues. Trimming pared 3 bases from V and 0 bases from J, leaving 18 bases between.

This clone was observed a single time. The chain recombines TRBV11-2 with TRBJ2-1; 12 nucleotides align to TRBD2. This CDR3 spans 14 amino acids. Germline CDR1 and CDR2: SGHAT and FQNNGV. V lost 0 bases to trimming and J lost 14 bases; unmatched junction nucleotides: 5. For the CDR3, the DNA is TGTGCCAGCAGCTTAGATCTACTAGCGGGAGGTGAGTTCTTC. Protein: CASSLDLLAGGEFF.

The CDR3 is CASSYRDRERYEQYF. The CDR3 DNA reads TGTGCCAGCAGTTACCGGGACAGGGAACGCTACGAGCAGTACTTC. V is TRBV6-6 and J is TRBJ2-7; 9 positions match TRBD1. The length of the CDR3 is 15 residues. Germline loops: CDR1 MNHNY, CDR2 SVGAGI (reference sequence). The junction had 5 bases not matched to a gene; V was cut back by 2 bases and J by 3 bases.

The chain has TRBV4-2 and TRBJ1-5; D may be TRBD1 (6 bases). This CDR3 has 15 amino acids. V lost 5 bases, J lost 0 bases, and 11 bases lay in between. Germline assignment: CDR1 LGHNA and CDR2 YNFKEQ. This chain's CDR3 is CASSSRQDSNQPQHF. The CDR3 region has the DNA TGTGCCAGCAGCTCCCGACAGGATAGCAATCAGCCCCAGCATTTT.

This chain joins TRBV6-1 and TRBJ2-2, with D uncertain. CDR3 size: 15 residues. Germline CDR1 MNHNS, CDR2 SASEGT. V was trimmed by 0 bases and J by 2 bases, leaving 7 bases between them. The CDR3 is CASSEARLNTGELFF. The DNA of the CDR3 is TGTGCCAGCAGTGAAGCCCGACTCAACACCGGGGAGCTGTTTTTT.

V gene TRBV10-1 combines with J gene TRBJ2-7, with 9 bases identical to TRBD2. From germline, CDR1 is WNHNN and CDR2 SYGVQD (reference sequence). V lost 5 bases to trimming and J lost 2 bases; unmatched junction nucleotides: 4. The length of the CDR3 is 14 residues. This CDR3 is CASSRTSEAYEQYF. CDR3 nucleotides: TGCGCCAGCAGTCGGACTAGCGAGGCCTACGAGCAGTACTTC.

CDR3 in DNA: TGTGCCAGCAGTTGGTGGCCCTCTGGGGCCAACGTCCTGACTTTC. Translating it yields CASSWWPSGANVLTF. This chain links TRBV27 with TRBJ2-6, with D uncertain. Trimming shortened V by 4 bases and J by 0 bases, and 7 bases separated the two germline ends. Germline CDR1 reads MNHEY; CDR2 reads SMNVEV (reference sequence). This CDR3 spans 15 amino acids.

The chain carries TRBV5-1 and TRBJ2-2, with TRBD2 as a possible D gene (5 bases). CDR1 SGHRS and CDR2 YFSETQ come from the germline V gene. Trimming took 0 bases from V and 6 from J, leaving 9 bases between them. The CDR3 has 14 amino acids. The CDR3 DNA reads TGCGCCAGCAGCTTGGCCGAGGGTCCCGGGGAGCTGTTTTTT. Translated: CASSLAEGPGELFF.

CDR3 sequence reads: CASSQDSFGPPAAFF. For the CDR3, the DNA is TGTGCCAGCAGCCAAGATTCTTTCGGGCCTCCGGCGGCTTTCTTT. The chain carries TRBV14 and TRBJ1-1; no clear D gene. V lost 0 bases, J lost 11 bases, and 19 bases lay in between. Germline CDR1 reads SGHDN; CDR2 reads FVKESK. The CDR3 has 15 amino acids.

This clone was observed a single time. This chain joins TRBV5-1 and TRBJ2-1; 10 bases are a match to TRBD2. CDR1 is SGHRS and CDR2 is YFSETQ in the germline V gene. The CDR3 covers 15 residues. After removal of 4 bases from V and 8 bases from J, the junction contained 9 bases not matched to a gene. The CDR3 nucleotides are TGCGCCAGCAGCGCGTGGGTAGCGGGAGGACATGAGCAGTTCTTC. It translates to CASSAWVAGGHEQFF.

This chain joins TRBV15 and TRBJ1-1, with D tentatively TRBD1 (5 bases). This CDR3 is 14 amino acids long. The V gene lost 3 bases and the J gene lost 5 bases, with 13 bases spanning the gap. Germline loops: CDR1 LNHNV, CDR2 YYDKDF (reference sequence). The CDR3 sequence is CATSSVQGSTEAFF. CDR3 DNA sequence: TGTGCCACCAGCAGCGTTCAGGGTAGTACTGAAGCTTTCTTT.

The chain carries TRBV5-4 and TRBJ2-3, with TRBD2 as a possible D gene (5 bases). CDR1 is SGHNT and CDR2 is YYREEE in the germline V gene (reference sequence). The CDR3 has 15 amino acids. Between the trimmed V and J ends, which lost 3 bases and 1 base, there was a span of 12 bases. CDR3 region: CASSSSGAGTDTQYF. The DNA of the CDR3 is TGTGCCAGCAGCTCCAGCGGAGCAGGCACAGATACGCAGTATTTT.